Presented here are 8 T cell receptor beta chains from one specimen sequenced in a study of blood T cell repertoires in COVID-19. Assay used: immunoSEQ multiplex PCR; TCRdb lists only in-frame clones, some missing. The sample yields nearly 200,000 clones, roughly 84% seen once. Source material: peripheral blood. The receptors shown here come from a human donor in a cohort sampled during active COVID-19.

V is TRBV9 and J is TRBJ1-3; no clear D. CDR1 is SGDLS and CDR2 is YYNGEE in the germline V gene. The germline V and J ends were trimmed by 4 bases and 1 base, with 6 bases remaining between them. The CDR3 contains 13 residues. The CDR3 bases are TGTGCCAGCAGCTCACAATCTGGAAACACCATATATTTT. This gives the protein CASSSQSGNTIYF.

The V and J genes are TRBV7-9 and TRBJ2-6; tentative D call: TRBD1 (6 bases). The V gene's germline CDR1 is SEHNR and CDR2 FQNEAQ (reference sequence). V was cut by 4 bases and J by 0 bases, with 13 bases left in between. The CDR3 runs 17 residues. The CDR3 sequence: CASSWDTGSSGANVLTF. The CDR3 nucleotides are TGTGCCAGCAGCTGGGACACTGGGTCCTCTGGGGCCAACGTCCTGACTTTC. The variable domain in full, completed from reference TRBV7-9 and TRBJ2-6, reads DTGVSQNPRHKITKRGQNVTFRCDPISEHNRLYWYRQTLGQGPEFLTYFQNEAQLEKSRLLSDRFSAERPKGSFSTLEIQRTEQGDSAMYLCASSWDTGSSGANVLTFGAGSRLTVL.

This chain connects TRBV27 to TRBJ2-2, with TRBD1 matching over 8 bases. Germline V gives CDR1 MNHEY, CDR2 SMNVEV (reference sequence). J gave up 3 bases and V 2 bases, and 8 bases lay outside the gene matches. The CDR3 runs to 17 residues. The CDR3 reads CASSLTSGQGDTGELFF. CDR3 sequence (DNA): TGTGCCAGCAGTTTAACCAGTGGACAGGGAGACACCGGGGAGCTGTTTTTT.

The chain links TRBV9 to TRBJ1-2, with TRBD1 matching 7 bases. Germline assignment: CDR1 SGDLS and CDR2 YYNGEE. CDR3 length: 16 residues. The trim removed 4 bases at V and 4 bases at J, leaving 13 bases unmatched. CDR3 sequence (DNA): TGTGCCAGCAGCCTACGCGGAGGGGGCTATGGCTATGGCTACACCTTC. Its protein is CASSLRGGGYGYGYTF.

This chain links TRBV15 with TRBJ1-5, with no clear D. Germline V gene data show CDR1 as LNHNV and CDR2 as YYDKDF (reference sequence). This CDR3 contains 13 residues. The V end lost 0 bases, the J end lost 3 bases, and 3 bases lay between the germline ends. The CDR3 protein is CATSRDINQPQHF. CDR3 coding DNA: TGTGCCACCAGCAGAGACATCAATCAGCCCCAGCATTTT. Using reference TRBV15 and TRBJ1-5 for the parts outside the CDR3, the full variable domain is DAMVIQNPRYQVTQFGKPVTLSCSQTLNHNVMYWYQQKSSQAPKLLFHYYDKDFNNEADTPDNFQSRRPNTSFCFLDIRSPGLGDTAMYLCATSRDINQPQHFGDGTRLSIL.

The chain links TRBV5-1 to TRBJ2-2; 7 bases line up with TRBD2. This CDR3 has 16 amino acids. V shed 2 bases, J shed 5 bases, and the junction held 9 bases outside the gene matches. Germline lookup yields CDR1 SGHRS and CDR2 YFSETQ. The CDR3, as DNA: TGCGCCAGCAGCTTCGGGGGGACGTCGGGAACCGGGGAGCTGTTTTTT. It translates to CASSFGGTSGTGELFF.

The CDR3 DNA follows: TGCGCCAGCAGCCTTACGACACCATTCTCTGGAAACACCATATATTTT. This sequence encodes CASSLTTPFSGNTIYF. The V gene is TRBV4-1, the J gene TRBJ1-3, with D unclear. CDR1 and CDR2 from the germline V gene are MGHRA and YSYEKL. Trimming stripped 4 bases from V and 0 bases from J, with 13 bases between. This CDR3 region has 16 residues.

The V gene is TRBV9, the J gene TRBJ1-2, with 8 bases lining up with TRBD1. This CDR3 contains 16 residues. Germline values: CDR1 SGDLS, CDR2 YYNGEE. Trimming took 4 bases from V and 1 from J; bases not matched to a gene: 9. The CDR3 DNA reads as TGTGCCAGCAGCCTGCTTGGGACAGGTTTTAACTATGGCTACACCTTC. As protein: CASSLLGTGFNYGYTF.